The entry below describes one T cell receptor (beta chain). The antigen remains undetermined. The sample comes from a study of T-cell memory formation after mild COVID-19. Study-level background: Clusters were largely donor specific.

The V end was cut by 3 bases, the J end by 7 bases, with 13 bases between. Germline CDR1 is MNHEY and CDR2 is SVGEGT. The CDR3 has 14 amino acids. TCRdb reprocessed the 5' RACE reads via MiXCR and lists one record per CDR3 protein. In the table there are 250,000 to 350,000 distinct CDR3 sequences, about 16% of which are singletons. General study findings and limits: The pre-infection memory compartment contained some responding clones, suggesting cross-reactive memory joined. Clonal second-wave expansions that peaked on day 37 had unconfirmed SARS-CoV-2 specificity.

This sequence joins TRBV6-2 or TRBV6-3 and TRBJ2-1, with D uncertain. This sequence originates from a man in his late teens or twenties who had mild COVID-19 (a few samples of this study predate the infection). Cell type and time point are not known. Sequencing input: PBMCs or a T cell subset sorted from them (not recorded which). The CDR3 is CASSYREGVNEQFF. CDR3 bases: TGTGCCAGCAGTTATAGGGAAGGAGTTAATGAGCAGTTCTTC.